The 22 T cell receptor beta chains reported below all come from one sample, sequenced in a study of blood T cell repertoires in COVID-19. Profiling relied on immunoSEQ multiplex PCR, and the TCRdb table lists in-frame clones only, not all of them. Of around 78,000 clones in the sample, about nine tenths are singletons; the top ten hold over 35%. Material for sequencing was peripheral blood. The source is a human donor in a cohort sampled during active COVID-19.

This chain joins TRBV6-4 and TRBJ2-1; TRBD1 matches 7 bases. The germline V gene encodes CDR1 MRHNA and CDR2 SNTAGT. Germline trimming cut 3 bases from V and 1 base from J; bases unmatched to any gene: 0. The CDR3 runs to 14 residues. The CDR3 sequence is CASSEQGSYNEQFF. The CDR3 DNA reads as TGTGCCAGCAGTGAACAGGGGTCCTACAATGAGCAGTTCTTC.

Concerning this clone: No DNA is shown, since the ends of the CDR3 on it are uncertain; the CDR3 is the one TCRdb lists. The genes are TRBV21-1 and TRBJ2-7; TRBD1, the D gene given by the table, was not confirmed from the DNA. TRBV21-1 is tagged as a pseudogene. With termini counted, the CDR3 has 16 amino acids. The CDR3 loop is CASSKVGQGSSYEQYF.

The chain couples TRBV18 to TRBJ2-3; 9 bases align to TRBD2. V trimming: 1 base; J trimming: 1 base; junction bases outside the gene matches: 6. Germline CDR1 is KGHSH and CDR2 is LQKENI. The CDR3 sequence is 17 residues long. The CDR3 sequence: CASSPRSGRQGTDTQYF. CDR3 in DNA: TGTGCCAGCTCACCACGCAGCGGGAGGCAGGGCACAGATACGCAGTATTTT.

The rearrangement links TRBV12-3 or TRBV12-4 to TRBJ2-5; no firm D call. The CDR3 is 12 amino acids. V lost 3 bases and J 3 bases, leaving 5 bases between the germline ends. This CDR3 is CASSFLKETQYF. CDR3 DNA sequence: TGTGCCAGCAGTTTCCTAAAAGAGACCCAGTACTTC.

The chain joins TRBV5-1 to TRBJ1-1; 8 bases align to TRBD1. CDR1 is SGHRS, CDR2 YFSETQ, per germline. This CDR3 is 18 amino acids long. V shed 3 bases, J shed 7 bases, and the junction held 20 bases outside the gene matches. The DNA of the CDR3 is TGCGCCAGCAGCTCCCTCCTCCTCTTTAAACAGGGGGGGAGTGAAGCTTTCTTT. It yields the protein CASSSLLLFKQGGSEAFF. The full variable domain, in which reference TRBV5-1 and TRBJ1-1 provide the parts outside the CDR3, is KAGVTQTPRYLIKTRGQQVTLSCSPISGHRSVSWYQQTPGQGLQFLFEYFSETQRNKGNFPGRFSGRQFSNSRSEMNVSTLELGDSALYLCASSSLLLFKQGGSEAFFGQGTRLTVV.

CDR3 bases: TGTGCCAGCAGTTTTTGGGGGCCGGTTTCCTCTGGGGCCAACGTCCTGACTTTC. This encodes CASSFWGPVSSGANVLTF. The chain joins TRBV27 to TRBJ2-6; the D gene is possibly TRBD1 (6 bases). The V gene's germline CDR1 is MNHEY and CDR2 SMNVEV (reference sequence). Trimming cost V 3 bases and J 0 bases, with 15 bases left between them. The length of the CDR3 is 18 residues.

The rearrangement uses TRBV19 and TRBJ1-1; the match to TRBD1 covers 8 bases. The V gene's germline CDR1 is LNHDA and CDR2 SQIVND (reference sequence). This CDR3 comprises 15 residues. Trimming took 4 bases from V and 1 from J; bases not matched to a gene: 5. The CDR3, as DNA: TGTGCCAGTAGTACCCAAGACAGGGGGAACACTGAAGCTTTCTTT. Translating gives CASSTQDRGNTEAFF. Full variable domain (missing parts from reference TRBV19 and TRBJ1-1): DGGITQSPKYLFRKEGQNVTLSCEQNLNHDAMYWYRQDPGQGLRLIYYSQIVNDFQKGDIAEGYSVSREKKESFPLTVTSAQKNPTAFYLCASSTQDRGNTEAFFGQGTRLTVV.

For the CDR3, the DNA is TGTGCCAGCAGTTTTTCCAGCAGGGATGGCTACACCTTC. This translates into CASSFSSRDGYTF. This chain joins TRBV12-3 or TRBV12-4 and TRBJ1-2, with D possibly matching TRBD1 (5 bases). The CDR3 is made up of 13 amino acids. The V gene lost 3 bases and the J gene lost 6 bases, with 11 bases spanning the gap.

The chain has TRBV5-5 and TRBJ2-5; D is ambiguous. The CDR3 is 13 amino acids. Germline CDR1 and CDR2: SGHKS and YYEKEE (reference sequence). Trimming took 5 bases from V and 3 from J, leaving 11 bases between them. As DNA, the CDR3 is TGTGCCAGCAGTTGGCAGGATGAAGAGACCCAGTACTTC. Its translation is CASSWQDEETQYF.

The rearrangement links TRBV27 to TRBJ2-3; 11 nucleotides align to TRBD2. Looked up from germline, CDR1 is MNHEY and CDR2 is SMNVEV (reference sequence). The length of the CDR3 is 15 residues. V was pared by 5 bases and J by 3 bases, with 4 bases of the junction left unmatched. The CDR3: CASSPLAGGTDTQYF. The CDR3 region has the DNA TGTGCCAGCAGTCCGCTAGCGGGAGGAACAGATACGCAGTATTTT.

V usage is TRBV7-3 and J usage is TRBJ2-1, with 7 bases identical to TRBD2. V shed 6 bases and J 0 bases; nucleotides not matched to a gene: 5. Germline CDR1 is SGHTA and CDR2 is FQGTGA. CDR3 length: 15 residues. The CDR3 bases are TGTGCCAGCAGTATTCAGCGGGGCTCCTACAATGAGCAGTTCTTC. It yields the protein CASSIQRGSYNEQFF.

Here the CDR3 DNA reads TGCGCCAGCTCTTGGACAGGGGGCGCGGGGGAGCAGTTCTTC. Amino acids: CASSWTGGAGEQFF. The V gene is TRBV5-1, the J gene TRBJ2-1, with TRBD1 identical over 11 bases. Losses at the gene ends were 7 bases for V and 10 bases for J; bases not matched to a gene: 10. The CDR3 consists of 14 residues. Germline values: CDR1 SGHRS, CDR2 YFSETQ.

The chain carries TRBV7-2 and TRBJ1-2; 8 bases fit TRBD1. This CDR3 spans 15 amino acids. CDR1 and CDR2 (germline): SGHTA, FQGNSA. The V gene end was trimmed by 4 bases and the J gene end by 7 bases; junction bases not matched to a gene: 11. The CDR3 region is CASSSPQGGTGGYTF. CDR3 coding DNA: TGTGCCAGCAGCTCCCCACAGGGGGGTACCGGTGGCTACACCTTC.

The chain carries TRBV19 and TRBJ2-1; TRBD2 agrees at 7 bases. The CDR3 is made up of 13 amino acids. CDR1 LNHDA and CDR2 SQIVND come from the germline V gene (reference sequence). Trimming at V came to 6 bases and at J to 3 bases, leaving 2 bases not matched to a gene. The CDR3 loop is CASRSGNYNEQFF. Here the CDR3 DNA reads TGTGCCAGTAGGAGCGGGAACTACAATGAGCAGTTCTTC.

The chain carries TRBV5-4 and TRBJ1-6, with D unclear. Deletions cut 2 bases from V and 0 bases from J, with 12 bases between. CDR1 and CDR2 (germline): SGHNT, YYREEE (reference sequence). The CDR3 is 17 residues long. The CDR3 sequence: CASSFGGGSSYNSPLHF. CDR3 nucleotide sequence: TGTGCCAGCAGCTTTGGCGGAGGGAGCTCCTATAATTCACCCCTCCACTTT.

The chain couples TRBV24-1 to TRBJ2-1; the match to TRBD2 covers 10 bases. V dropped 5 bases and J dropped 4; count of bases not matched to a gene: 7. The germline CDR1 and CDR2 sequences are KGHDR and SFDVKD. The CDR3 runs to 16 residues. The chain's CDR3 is CATSALTSGDYNEQFF. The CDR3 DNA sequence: TGTGCCACCAGTGCCCTCACTAGCGGGGATTACAATGAGCAGTTCTTC.

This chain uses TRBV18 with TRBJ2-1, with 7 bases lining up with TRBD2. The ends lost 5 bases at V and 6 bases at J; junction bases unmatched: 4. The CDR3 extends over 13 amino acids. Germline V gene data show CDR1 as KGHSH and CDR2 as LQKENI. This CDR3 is CASSWGLLNEQFF. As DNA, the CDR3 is TGTGCCAGCTCATGGGGACTACTCAATGAGCAGTTCTTC.

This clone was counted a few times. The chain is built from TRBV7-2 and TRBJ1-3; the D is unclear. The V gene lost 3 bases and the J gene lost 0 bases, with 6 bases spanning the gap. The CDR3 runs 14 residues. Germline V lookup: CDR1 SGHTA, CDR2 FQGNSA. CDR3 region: CASSFYSSGNTIYF. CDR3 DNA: TGTGCCAGCAGCTTTTATAGCTCTGGAAACACCATATATTTT.

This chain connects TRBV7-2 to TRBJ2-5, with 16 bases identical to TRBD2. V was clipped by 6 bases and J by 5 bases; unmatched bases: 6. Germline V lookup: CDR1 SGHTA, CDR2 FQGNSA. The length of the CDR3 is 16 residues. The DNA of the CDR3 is TGTGCCAGCAGGAGAGGGACTAGCGGGGGGGCGGAGACCCAGTACTTC. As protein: CASRRGTSGGAETQYF. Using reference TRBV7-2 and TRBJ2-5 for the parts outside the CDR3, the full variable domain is GAGVSQSPSNKVTEKGKDVELRCDPISGHTALYWYRQSLGQGLEFLIYFQGNSAPDKSGLPSDRFSAERTGGSVSTLTIQRTQQEDSAVYLCASRRGTSGGAETQYFGPGTRLLVL.

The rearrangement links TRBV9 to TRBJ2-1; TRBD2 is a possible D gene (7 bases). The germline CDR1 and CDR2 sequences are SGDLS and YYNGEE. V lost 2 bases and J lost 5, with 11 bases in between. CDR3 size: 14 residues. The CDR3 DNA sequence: TGTGCCAGCAGCGTCGAAGGGGGGGACAATGAGCAGTTCTTC. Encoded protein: CASSVEGGDNEQFF.

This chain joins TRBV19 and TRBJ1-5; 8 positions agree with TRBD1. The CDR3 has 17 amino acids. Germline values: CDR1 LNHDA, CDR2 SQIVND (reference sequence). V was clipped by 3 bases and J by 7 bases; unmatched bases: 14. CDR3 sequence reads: CASSISPAQGVRQPQHF. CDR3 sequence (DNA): TGTGCCAGTAGTATTAGTCCGGCACAGGGGGTCAGGCAGCCCCAGCATTTT.

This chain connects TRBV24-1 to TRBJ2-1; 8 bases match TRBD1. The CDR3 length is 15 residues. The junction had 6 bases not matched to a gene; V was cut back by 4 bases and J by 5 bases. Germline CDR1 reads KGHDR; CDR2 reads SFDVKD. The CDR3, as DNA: TGTGCCACCAGTGAATCTCGGACAGGGAACAATGAGCAGTTCTTC. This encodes CATSESRTGNNEQFF.